This record concerns one T cell receptor (beta chain) sequence. Its antigen remains unidentified. With V trimmed by 4 bases and J by 7 bases, 5 bases remained unmatched. From germline, CDR1 is SGHKS and CDR2 YYEKEE (reference sequence). The CDR3 covers 13 residues. This sample is drawn from a study of T cell responses to AZD1222 COVID-19 vaccine. General observations from the study: There were vaccine-associated CD4 TCRs across spike, dominant at 160-218 and 743-854. White British people made up most donors, females outnumbered males, and clonal diversity was possibly underestimated. Repertoire samples came only from after the peak T cell response. At study baseline, merely six AZD1222 recipients were seropositive.

Data came from immunoSEQ multiplex PCR; TCRdb stores just in-frame clones and leaves some out. The profile shows 79,000 or so clones, 65% to 80% of them singletons. The chain recombines TRBV5-5 with TRBJ1-2; 9 bases fit TRBD1. Source: peripheral blood, taken 28 days after the second dose of the MenACWY control vaccine. The sequence was obtained from an adult who received the MenACWY meningococcal vaccine as a control. Here the CDR3 DNA reads TGTGCCAGCAGCCCTACAGGGGGCGGTGGCTACACCTTC. Its protein is CASSPTGGGGYTF.